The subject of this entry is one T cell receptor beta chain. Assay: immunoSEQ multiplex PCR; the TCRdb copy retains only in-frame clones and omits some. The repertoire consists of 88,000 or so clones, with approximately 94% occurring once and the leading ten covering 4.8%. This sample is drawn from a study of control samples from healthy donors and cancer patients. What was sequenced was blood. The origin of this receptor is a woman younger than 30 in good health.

CDR3 nucleotides: TGTGCCAGCACCCTGAGCCCCCTCAGACCAGGGGGTATCCTCTATGGCTACACCTTC. Protein product: CASTLSPLRPGGILYGYTF. The genes are TRBV7-9 and TRBJ1-2, with TRBD1 matching over 7 bases. The CDR3 spans 19 residues. Germline values: CDR1 SEHNR, CDR2 FQNEAQ (reference sequence). V shed 7 bases, J shed 4 bases, and the junction held 24 bases outside the gene matches.